This entry describes one T cell receptor (beta chain). Its antigen has not been determined. Base qualities are not recorded, but no much larger clone differs from it by a single base. The CDR3 regions of human TCRbeta chains were analyzed by immunosequencing. Under the source paper's analysis protocol: TCRs in the repertoires were matched against a reference library of SARS-CoV-2-specific TCRs that had been generated with the MIRA antigen-specificity platform. Breadth was defined as the fraction of unique TCRs that were SARS-CoV-2-associated. Depth was defined as the fraction of total T cells that were SARS-CoV-2-associated. Using the MIRA data, each spike-specific TCR was mapped to the spike region that the TCR reacts to and placed in a CD4 or CD8 class. Log10-transformed breadth and depth values were compared by one-way ANOVA with Sidak's multiple comparisons tests. TCRdb retrieved this table from immuneACCESS and kept in-frame rearrangements only. Not all clones are present; in checked studies, unresolved V genes account for under half, and no reason is known for the remainder. V, J and clone size are taken as reported in that table, and D and trimming were inferred from the DNA itself. In all, the sample holds around 150,000 clones, and around 88% of those were seen once. The top ten constitute 2% to 2.5% of the sample.

Including the terminal cysteine and phenylalanine, the CDR3 comprises 16 residues. Just the 48-base CDR3 DNA is kept, in frame starting at base 1. V and J are trimmed by 6 bases and 12 bases, and the gene matches miss 17 bases of the junction. The germline V gene (reference sequence) gives CDR1 as MNHEY and CDR2 as SMNVEV. In the paper's terms, the time point label means: baseline before first vaccination. Samples from vaccinated people were obtained from the UK trials COV001 and COV002, which included a single-blind randomized controlled phase 2/3 trial of AZD1222 (ChAdOx1 nCoV-19) in healthy adults. For TCRbeta chain sequencing, PBMC samples from trial participants were taken at day 0 and at day 28 after the second dose. These data originate in a study of T cell responses to AZD1222 COVID-19 vaccine (dated by TCRdb to about 2021). With respect to the entire study: AZD1222 recipients with second doses at about 4 weeks or about 12 weeks were pooled, because spike-specific TCR depth and breadth did not differ between schedules. Trial participants were enrolled into age subgroups of 18-55, 56-69 and 70-plus years, which contained approximately 150, 28 and 58 TCR-sequenced participants, respectively. TCR sequencing was performed for 233 trial participants, of whom roughly 200 were given two doses of AZD1222 and approximately 26 were given two doses of MenACWY control vaccine. What the research found in general, with its limitations: A significant rise in spike-specific TCR breadth and depth was observed after two AZD1222 doses relative to day 0 and relative to MenACWY recipients. In the small 56-69-year group, the increase in depth fell short of significance, most likely because of low power. Because no day 14 peak-response samples were available, the repertoires could be characterized only after the peak T cell response. Participants were mostly white British, with more females than males. The authors suggested clonal diversity may have been underestimated. Reportedly, close to half of the unique spike-specific TCRs recognized epitopes lying outside the regions that are mutated in the B.1.351 and B.1.1.7 variants. Conclusions about previously exposed vaccinees are limited because only six or seven AZD1222 recipients were SARS-CoV-2 seropositive at baseline. CD4 TCRs associated with the vaccine covered the entire spike protein, and the dominant responses were in regions 160-218 and 743-854.

The source was peripheral blood, collected on day 0 of AZD1222 vaccination. This clonotype was sampled from an adult in good health. The rearrangement joined TRBV27 to TRBJ2-1; 10 middle bases align to TRBD1. The nucleotide sequence reads TGTGCCAGCAGGTCGGACAGGGGGGTTCGAAGCCCTGGGCAGTTCTTC. This gives the protein CASRSDRGVRSPGQFF.